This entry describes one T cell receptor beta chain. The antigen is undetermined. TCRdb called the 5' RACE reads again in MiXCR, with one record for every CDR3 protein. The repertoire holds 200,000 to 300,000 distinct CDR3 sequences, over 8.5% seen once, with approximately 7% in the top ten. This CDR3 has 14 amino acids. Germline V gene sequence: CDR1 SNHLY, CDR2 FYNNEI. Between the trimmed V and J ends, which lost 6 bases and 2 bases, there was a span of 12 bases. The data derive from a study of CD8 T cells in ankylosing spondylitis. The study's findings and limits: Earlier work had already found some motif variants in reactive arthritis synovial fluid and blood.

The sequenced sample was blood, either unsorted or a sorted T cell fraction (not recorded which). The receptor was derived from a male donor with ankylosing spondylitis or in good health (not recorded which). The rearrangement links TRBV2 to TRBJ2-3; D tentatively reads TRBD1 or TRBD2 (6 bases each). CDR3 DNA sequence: TGTGCCAGCAGGACGGGGGCCTCCACAGATACGCAGTATTTT. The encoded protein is CASRTGASTDTQYF.